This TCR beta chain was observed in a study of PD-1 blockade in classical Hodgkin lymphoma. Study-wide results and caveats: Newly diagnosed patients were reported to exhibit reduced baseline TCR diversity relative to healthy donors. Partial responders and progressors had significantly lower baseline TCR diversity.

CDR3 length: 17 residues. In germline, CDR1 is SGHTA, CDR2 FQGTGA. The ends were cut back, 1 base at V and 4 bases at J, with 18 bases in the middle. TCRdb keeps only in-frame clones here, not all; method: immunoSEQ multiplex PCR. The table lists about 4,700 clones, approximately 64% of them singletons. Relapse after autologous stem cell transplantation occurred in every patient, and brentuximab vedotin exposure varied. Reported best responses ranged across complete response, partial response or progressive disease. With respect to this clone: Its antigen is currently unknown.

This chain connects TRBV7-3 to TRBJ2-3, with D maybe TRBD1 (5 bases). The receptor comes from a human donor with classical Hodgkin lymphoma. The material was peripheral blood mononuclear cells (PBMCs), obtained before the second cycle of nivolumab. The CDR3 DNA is TGTGCCAGCAGCTTAAATCCACGAGGCAGGGAAGCAGATACGCAGTATTTT. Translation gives CASSLNPRGREADTQYF.